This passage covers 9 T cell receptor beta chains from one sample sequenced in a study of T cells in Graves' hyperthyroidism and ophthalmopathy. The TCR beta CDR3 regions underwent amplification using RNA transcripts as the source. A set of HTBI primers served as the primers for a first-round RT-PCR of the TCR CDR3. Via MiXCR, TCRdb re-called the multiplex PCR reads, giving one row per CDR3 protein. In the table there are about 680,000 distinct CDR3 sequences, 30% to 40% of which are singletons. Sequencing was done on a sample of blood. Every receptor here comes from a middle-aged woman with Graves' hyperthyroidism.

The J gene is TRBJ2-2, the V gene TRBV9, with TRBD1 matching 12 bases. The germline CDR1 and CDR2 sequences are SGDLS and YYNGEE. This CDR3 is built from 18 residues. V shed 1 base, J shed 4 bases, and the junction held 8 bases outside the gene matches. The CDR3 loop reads CASSVQPGTGGSTGELFF. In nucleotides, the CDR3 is TGTGCCAGCAGCGTACAGCCCGGGACAGGGGGCTCCACCGGGGAGCTGTTTTTT.

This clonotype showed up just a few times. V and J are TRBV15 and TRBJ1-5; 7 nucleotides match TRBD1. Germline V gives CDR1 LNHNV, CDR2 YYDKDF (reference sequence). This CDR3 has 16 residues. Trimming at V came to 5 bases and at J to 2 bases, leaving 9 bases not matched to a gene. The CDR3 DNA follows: TGTGCCACCAGCTACTACAGGGGAGCTGGCAATCAGCCCCAGCATTTT. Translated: CATSYYRGAGNQPQHF.

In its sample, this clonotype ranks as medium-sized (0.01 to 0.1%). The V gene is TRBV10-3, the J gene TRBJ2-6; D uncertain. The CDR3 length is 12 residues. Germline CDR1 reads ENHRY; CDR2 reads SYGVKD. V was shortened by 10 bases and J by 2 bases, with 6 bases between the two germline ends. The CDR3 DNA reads TGTGCCAGCCGAGCTGGGGCCAACGTCCTGACTTTC. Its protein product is CASRAGANVLTF.

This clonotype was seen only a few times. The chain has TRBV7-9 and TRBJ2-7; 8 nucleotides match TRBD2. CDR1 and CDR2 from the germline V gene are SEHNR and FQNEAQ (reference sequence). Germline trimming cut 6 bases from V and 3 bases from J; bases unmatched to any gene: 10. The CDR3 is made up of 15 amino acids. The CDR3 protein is CASSPEAGAVYEQYF. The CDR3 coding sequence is TGTGCCAGCAGTCCCGAAGCGGGAGCGGTCTACGAGCAGTACTTC.

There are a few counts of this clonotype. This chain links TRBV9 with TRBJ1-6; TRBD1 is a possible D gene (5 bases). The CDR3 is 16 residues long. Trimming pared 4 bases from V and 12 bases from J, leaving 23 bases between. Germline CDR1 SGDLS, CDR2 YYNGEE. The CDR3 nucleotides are TGTGCCAGCAGCCCCCAATCCGGGACGGACCTTATACCCCTCCACTTT. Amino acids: CASSPQSGTDLIPLHF.

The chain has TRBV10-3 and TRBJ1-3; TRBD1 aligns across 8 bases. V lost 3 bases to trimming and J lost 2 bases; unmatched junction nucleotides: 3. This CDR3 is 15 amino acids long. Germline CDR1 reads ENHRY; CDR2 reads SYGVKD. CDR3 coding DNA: TGTGCCATCAGTGACCAGGGGGCGACTGGAAACACCATATATTTT. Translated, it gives CAISDQGATGNTIYF.

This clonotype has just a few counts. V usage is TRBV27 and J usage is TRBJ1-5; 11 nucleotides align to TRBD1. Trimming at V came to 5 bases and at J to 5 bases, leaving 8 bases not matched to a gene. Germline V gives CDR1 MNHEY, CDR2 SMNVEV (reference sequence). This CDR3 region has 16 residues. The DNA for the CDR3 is TGTGCCAGCAGTCCGTCGGACAGGGGGCGGGATCAGCCCCAGCATTTT. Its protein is CASSPSDRGRDQPQHF.

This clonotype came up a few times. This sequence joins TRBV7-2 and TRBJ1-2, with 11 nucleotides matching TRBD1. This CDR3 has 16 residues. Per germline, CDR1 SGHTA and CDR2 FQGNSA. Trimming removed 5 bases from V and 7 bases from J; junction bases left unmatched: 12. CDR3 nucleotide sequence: TGTGCCAGCAGCCAAGGATGGGACAGGGGGGGTGGTGGCTACACCTTC. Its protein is CASSQGWDRGGGGYTF.

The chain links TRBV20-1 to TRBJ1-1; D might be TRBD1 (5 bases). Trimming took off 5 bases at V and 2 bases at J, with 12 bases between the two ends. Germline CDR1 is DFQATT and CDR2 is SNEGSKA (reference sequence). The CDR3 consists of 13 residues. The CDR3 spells CSAGDEGNTEAFF. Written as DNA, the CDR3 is TGCAGTGCTGGGGACGAGGGTAACACTGAAGCTTTCTTT.